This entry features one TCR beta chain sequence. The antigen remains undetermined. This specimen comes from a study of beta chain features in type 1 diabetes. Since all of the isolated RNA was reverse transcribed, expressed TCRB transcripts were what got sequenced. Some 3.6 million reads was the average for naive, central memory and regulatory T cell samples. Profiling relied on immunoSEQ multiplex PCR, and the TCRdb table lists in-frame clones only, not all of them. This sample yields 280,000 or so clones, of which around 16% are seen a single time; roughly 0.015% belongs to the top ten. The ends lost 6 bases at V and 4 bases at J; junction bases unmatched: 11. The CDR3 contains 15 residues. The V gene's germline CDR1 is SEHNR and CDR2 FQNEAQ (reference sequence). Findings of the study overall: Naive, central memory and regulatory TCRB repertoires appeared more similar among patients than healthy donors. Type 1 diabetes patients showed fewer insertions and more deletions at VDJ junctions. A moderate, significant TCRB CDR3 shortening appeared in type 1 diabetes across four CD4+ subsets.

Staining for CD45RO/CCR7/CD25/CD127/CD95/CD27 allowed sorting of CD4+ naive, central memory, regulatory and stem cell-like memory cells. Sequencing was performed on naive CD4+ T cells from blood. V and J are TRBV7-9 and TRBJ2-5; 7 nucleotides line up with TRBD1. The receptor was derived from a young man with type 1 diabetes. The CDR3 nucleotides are TGTGCCAGCAGATTTGCCGACAGGGTCGGAGAGACCCAGTACTTC. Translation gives CASRFADRVGETQYF.